This T cell receptor (beta chain) originates from a study of CD8 T cells in ankylosing spondylitis (dated by TCRdb to the late 2010s). A note on the overall study: T cell receptor beta repertoires were profiled in healthy donors and ankylosing spondylitis patients so that disease-linked TCR variants could be found. The whole study cohort included over a hundred healthy donors and about two dozen ankylosing spondylitis patients. Peripheral blood samples were taken, and synovial fluid was additionally collected from ankylosing spondylitis patients.

This clonotype has only a few counts. No cognate antigen has been identified for it. No much larger clone is present one base from it, and per-base qualities are unavailable. V is shortened by 0 bases, J by 0 bases, and the region joining them spans 9 bases. Measured from the cysteine to the phenylalanine, the CDR3 is 15 residues long. Left in the record is the CDR3 DNA by itself, 45 bases read in frame from the first base. CDR1 and CDR2 (SGHVS, FNYEAQ) derive from the germline V gene. What the study reported, not specific to this receptor: Blood from ankylosing spondylitis patients appeared to be characterized by a TCR beta motif composed of eight highly homologous amino acid variants. Significant enrichment of the disease-linked clones was reported in matched synovial fluid samples from ankylosing spondylitis patients. Some motif variants had previously been reported in the synovial fluid and blood of reactive arthritis patients, which suggests shared mechanisms of disease initiation. In peripheral blood, the disease-linked clones were found at relatively low frequencies and had a CD8+ phenotype.

TCRdb records Illumina HiSeq 2500 as the sequencer. Quantitative 5'-RACE with molecular barcodes was used to prepare TCR beta libraries. Per the original workflow: A new computational method based on a probabilistic model of VDJ rearrangement was used to identify disease-linked TCR variants. TCRdb took the public reads, trimmed them with fastp at Q25, ran MiXCR for clone calling and kept in-frame beta chains. Records with the same CDR3 protein are collapsed into one entry carrying the most frequent genes and DNA. These V and J calls derive from TCRdb rather than the authors' analysis. Here the sample has about 220,000 distinct CDR3 sequences; 6% to 8.5% occur a single time. 12% to 15% of the sample belongs to the ten largest clones.

Recombination linked TRBV7-6 to TRBJ2-7, with no reliable assignment of the D segment. This receptor was identified in a male donor with ankylosing spondylitis. The sample taken for sequencing was blood, either unsorted or a sorted T cell fraction (not recorded which). The nucleotides are TGTGCCAGCAGCTTAGCGCAAAGTGGCTCCTACGAGCAGTACTTC. Translated, it reads CASSLAQSGSYEQYF.